A single count supports the clone carrying this TCR beta chain. The antigen is undetermined. The V segment lost 2 bases and the J segment 6 bases; nucleotides outside the gene matches: 6. CDR3 length equals 16 residues. Germline-derived CDR1 and CDR2 are LNHNV and YYDKDF (reference sequence). The data stem from a study of graft-versus-host responses after intestinal transplantation. For the study at large: The study gave all recipients anti-thymocyte globulin induction, then tacrolimus and steroids for about three years. Whole-study results and caveats: Early HvG declines after transplant were associated with peak circulating GvH clone levels.

Some clones are missing from TCRdb's copy, which holds only in-frame ones; the method was immunoSEQ multiplex PCR. The sample records about 110,000 clones, approximately 90% being singletons. V gene TRBV15 combines with J gene TRBJ2-2; the match to TRBD2 covers 10 bases. The receptor was derived from a human donor who was the organ donor for an intestinal transplant. The source material was unstimulated CD4+ T cells sorted from spleen or lymph node cells, sampled before transplant. The DNA for the CDR3 is TGTGCCACCAGCAGAAAACGAACTAGCGGGGCCGGGGAGCTGTTTTTT. Its translation is CATSRKRTSGAGELFF. Combining the CDR3 with reference TRBV15 and TRBJ2-2 gives the whole variable domain DAMVIQNPRYQVTQFGKPVTLSCSQTLNHNVMYWYQQKSSQAPKLLFHYYDKDFNNEADTPDNFQSRRPNTSFCFLDIRSPGLGDTAMYLCATSRKRTSGAGELFFGEGSRLTVL.